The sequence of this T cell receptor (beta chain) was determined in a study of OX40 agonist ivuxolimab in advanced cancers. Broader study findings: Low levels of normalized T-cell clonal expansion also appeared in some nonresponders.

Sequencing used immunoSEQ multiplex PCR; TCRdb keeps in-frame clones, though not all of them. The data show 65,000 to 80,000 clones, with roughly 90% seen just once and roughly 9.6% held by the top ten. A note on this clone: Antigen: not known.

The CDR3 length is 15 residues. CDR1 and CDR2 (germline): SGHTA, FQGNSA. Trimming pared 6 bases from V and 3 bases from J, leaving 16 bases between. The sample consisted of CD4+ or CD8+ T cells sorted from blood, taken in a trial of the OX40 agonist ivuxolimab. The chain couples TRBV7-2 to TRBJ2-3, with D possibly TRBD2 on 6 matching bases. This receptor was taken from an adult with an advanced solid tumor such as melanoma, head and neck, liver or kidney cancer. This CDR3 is CASSPAGRRTDTQYF. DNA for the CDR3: TGTGCCAGCAGTCCCGCGGGGAGAAGAACAGATACGCAGTATTTT.